Sequencing of this T cell receptor (beta chain) was carried out in a study of blood T cell repertoires in COVID-19. Background on the study: There were acute and convalescent COVID-19 samples, and they came from the United States, Italy and Spain. T cells, B-cell-depleted T cells, or PBMCs provided the cDNA or gDNA that served as material.

Recruited during active infection, patients (from Seattle) were subsequently followed longitudinally. This CDR3 has 14 residues. With 6 bases clipped from V and 10 bases from J, the junction kept 11 bases outside the gene matches. Germline loops: CDR1 MNHEY, CDR2 SVGEGT. Libraries were prepared by immunoSEQ multiplex PCR; TCRdb keeps only in-frame clonotypes and omits some of them. The profile shows some 140,000 clones, 75% to 85% of them singletons. V gene TRBV6-2 or TRBV6-3 combines with J gene TRBJ1-3; TRBD1 matches 8 bases. The sample taken for sequencing was peripheral blood. This sequence originates from a woman in her fifties or sixties with COVID-19, enrolled during active disease. For the CDR3, the DNA is TGTGCCAGCAGCTCGGGACAGGCCCATCGTACCATATATTTT. It yields the protein CASSSGQAHRTIYF.